These 15 T cell receptor beta chains originate from one sample sequenced in a study of cytotoxic CD8 clonotypes in ibrutinib-treated CLL. Only in-frame clones appear in the TCRdb table, and some are missing; sequencing was by immunoSEQ multiplex PCR. This table has 150,000 to 200,000 clones, approximately 84% appearing once. Material: PBMCs, obtained after 24 months of ibrutinib treatment. These receptors all stem from a human donor with chronic lymphocytic leukemia.

The table lists this clone with a few counts. The J gene is TRBJ1-4, the V gene TRBV30, with unresolved D. Trimming removed 2 bases at V and 8 bases at J, with 12 bases between. The CDR3 has 13 residues. The germline V gene encodes CDR1 GTSNPN and CDR2 SVGIG (reference sequence). DNA for the CDR3: TGTGCCTGGAGTCTTAGGGAAAACGAAAAACTGTTTTTT. It translates to CAWSLRENEKLFF.

The CDR3 DNA sequence: TGTGCCATCAGTGTGGGGGGGGAGGAGCAGTACTTC. Protein sequence: CAISVGGEEQYF. This chain joins TRBV10-3 and TRBJ2-7; 7 bases line up with TRBD2. Germline CDR1 reads ENHRY; CDR2 reads SYGVKD. The ends lost 4 bases at V and 7 bases at J; junction bases unmatched: 4. CDR3 length equals 12 residues.

The rearrangement uses TRBV25-1 and TRBJ1-1; D is perhaps TRBD1 (5 bases). Trimming removed 7 bases from V and 8 bases from J, with 14 bases in between. There are 12 residues in the CDR3. Germline lookup yields CDR1 MGHDK and CDR2 SYGVNS. The CDR3 sequence is CASNIGRGEAFF. The CDR3, as DNA: TGTGCCAGCAATATCGGTAGGGGAGAAGCTTTCTTT. Combining the CDR3 with reference TRBV25-1 and TRBJ1-1 gives the whole variable domain EADIYQTPRYLVIGTGKKITLECSQTMGHDKMYWYQQDPGMELHLIHYSYGVNSTEKGDLSSESTVSRIRTEHFPLTLESARPSHTSQYLCASNIGRGEAFFGQGTRLTVV.

This sequence joins TRBV6-1 and TRBJ2-7, with 8 bases lining up with TRBD1. With 7 bases clipped from V and 2 bases from J, the junction kept 7 bases outside the gene matches. This CDR3 comprises 14 residues. The germline V gene has CDR1 MNHNS and CDR2 SASEGT. The CDR3 protein is CASIGTGETYEQYF. CDR3 bases: TGTGCCAGCATCGGGACAGGTGAAACCTACGAGCAGTACTTC.

The chain links TRBV7-2 to TRBJ1-5; 9 nucleotides match TRBD1. Germline assignment: CDR1 SGHTA and CDR2 FQGNSA. V dropped 4 bases and J dropped 7; count of bases not matched to a gene: 14. The CDR3 is made up of 17 amino acids. The CDR3 bases are TGTGCCAGCAGCTCCCTACACTTTGCCGGGACAGGGCAGCCCCAGCATTTT. Encoded protein: CASSSLHFAGTGQPQHF.

The chain combines TRBV5-1 with TRBJ1-1; D perhaps matches TRBD1 (5 bases). CDR1 and CDR2 (germline): SGHRS, YFSETQ. Trimming took off 2 bases at V and 5 bases at J, with 16 bases between the two ends. This CDR3 comprises 15 residues. In DNA, the CDR3 is TGCGCCAGCAGCTTAGTAGGGGACCAGGGAACTGAAGCTTTCTTT. Translated, it gives CASSLVGDQGTEAFF.

This chain links TRBV5-1 with TRBJ1-2; D possibly corresponds to TRBD1 (6 bases). This CDR3 region has 16 residues. With 3 bases removed from V and 3 bases from J, the gap between germline ends came to 18 bases. The germline gives CDR1 SGHRS, CDR2 YFSETQ. The CDR3 loop is CASSSNGDTPYYGYTF. The CDR3 DNA reads as TGCGCCAGCAGCTCGAATGGGGACACACCTTACTATGGCTACACCTTC.

V and J are TRBV5-8 and TRBJ2-3, with 9 bases matching TRBD2. Germline V gene lookup returns CDR1 SGHTS and CDR2 YDEGEE. This CDR3 comprises 18 residues. The V segment lost 0 bases and the J segment 0 bases; nucleotides outside the gene matches: 8. The CDR3 reads CASSLGRGGRSSTDTQYF. The CDR3 DNA sequence: TGTGCCAGCAGCTTGGGGCGGGGGGGAAGATCTAGCACAGATACGCAGTATTTT.

The chain employs TRBV4-1 and TRBJ1-3, with 9 bases matching TRBD1. V lost 8 bases, J lost 4 bases, and 12 bases stayed unmatched. From germline, CDR1 is MGHRA and CDR2 YSYEKL. The CDR3 is made up of 16 amino acids. CDR3 protein: CASGDRVGLGGNTIYF. DNA for the CDR3: TGCGCCAGCGGGGACAGGGTGGGCCTGGGAGGAAACACCATATATTTT.

The V and J genes are TRBV7-2 and TRBJ2-1; 10 nucleotides match TRBD2. Germline V gives CDR1 SGHTA, CDR2 FQGNSA. CDR3 length: 15 residues. The V gene end was trimmed by 3 bases and the J gene end by 5 bases; junction bases not matched to a gene: 4. CDR3 region: CASSFGLAAHNEQFF. CDR3 DNA: TGTGCCAGCAGCTTCGGACTAGCGGCACACAATGAGCAGTTCTTC.

This rearrangement joins TRBV5-1 to TRBJ2-3, with 10 bases matching TRBD1. Germline V lookup: CDR1 SGHRS, CDR2 YFSETQ. V trimming: 6 bases; J trimming: 7 bases; junction bases outside the gene matches: 5. The CDR3 length is 13 residues. CDR3 nucleotides: TGCGCCAGCACGGGACAGGGGAGACATACGCAGTATTTT. Protein sequence: CASTGQGRHTQYF.

This chain links TRBV7-3 with TRBJ2-1, with 9 bases fitting TRBD1. The CDR3 loop spans 15 amino acids. After removal of 1 base from V and 12 bases from J, the junction contained 10 bases not matched to a gene. Germline-derived CDR1 and CDR2 are SGHTA and FQGTGA. The DNA of the CDR3 is TGTGCCAGCAGCTTAAATCCGGGACAGGGTGAACGGCAGTTCTTC. Translated: CASSLNPGQGERQFF.

The gene calls are TRBV28 and TRBJ1-1; 7 positions agree with TRBD1. The V gene end was trimmed by 5 bases and the J gene end by 1 base; junction bases not matched to a gene: 4. Germline V gene lookup returns CDR1 MDHEN and CDR2 SYDVKM. CDR3 length equals 14 residues. In nucleotides, the CDR3 is TGTGCCAGCAGTCCAACAGGGGAGAACACTGAAGCTTTCTTT. This gives the protein CASSPTGENTEAFF.

The genes are TRBV6-6 and TRBJ1-1; D may be TRBD1 (6 bases). V lost 3 bases and J lost 6, with 14 bases in between. This CDR3 comprises 14 residues. In germline, CDR1 is MNHNY, CDR2 SVGAGI (reference sequence). CDR3 protein: CASSYATGGSEAFF. DNA of the CDR3: TGTGCCAGCAGTTATGCGACAGGAGGATCTGAAGCTTTCTTT.

This chain links TRBV20-1 with TRBJ2-3, with D perhaps matching TRBD2 (6 bases). The CDR3 is 11 residues long. The V gene lost 5 bases and the J gene lost 10 bases, with 13 bases spanning the gap. The V gene's germline CDR1 is DFQATT and CDR2 SNEGSKA (reference sequence). In nucleotides, the CDR3 is TGCAGTGCTCCATACGGGGGATCGCAGTATTTT. This codes for CSAPYGGSQYF.